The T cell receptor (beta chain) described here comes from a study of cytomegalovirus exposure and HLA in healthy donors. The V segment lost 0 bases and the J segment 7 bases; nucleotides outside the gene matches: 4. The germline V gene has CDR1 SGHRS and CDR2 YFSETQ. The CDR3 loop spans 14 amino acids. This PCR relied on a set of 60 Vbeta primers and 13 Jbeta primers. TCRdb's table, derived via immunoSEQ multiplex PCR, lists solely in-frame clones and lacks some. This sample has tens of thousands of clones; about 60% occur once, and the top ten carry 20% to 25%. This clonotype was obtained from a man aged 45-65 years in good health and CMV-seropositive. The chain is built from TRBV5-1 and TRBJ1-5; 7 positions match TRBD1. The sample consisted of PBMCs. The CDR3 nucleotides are TGCGCCAGCAGCTTGGGGACAGGTGGCCAGCCCCAGCATTTT. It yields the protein CASSLGTGGQPQHF.